Listed below are T cell receptor beta chains from one sample, sequenced in a study of cytomegalovirus exposure and HLA in healthy donors. The assay was immunoSEQ multiplex PCR, and TCRdb's table has in-frame clones only and misses some. Here the sample spans 300,000 or so clones, 80% to 90% being singletons. The sequenced sample consisted of PBMCs. These receptors were taken from a woman aged 35 to 49 in good health and CMV-seropositive. CDR3s include the opening cysteine and the closing phenylalanine or tryptophan. The D gene is left open where the match is weak. Clone size, where shown, is once, few, many, or a class for clones that have expanded.

>.|TRBD2|TRBV7-6|TRBJ2-1
CASSLVPLGTSWRGNEQFF
TGTGCCAGCAGCTTAGTTCCCCTCGGGACTAGCTGGAGGGGGAATGAGCAGTTCTTC
>.|TRBD2|TRBV13|TRBJ2-2
CASRLTLAGTGELFF
TGTGCCAGCCGGCTTACACTAGCGGGCACCGGGGAGCTGTTTTTT
>few|.|TRBV7-9|TRBJ1-1
CSSLGRAAEAFF
TGTTCCAGCCTAGGGAGGGCAGCTGAAGCTTTCTTT
>.|.|TRBV28|TRBJ1-5
CASSRKGQPQHF
TGTGCCAGCAGCCGGAAGGGGCAGCCCCAGCATTTT
>.|TRBD2|TRBV7-2|TRBJ2-2
CASSSILASGELFF
TGTGCCAGCAGCTCGATACTAGCGTCCGGGGAGCTGTTTTTT
>.|TRBD2|TRBV7-9|TRBJ2-3
CASSSLAGWTQYF
TGTGCCAGCAGCTCCTTAGCGGGATGGACGCAGTATTTT
>.|.|TRBV5-8|TRBJ2-1
CASSLGPLSYNEQFF
TGTGCCAGCAGCTTGGGTCCCCTCTCCTACAATGAGCAGTTCTTC
>.|.|TRBV7-2|TRBJ1-1
CASSLSVMNTEAFF
TGTGCCAGCAGCTTATCGGTCATGAACACTGAAGCTTTCTTT
>.|TRBD1|TRBV11-2|TRBJ2-3
CASSLGRTGGSTDTQYF
TGTGCCAGCAGCTTAGGGAGGACAGGGGGGAGCACAGATACGCAGTATTTT
>few|TRBD2|TRBV12-5|TRBJ2-1
CASGLAISGNSYNEQFF
TGTGCTAGTGGTTTGGCAATTAGCGGGAATTCCTACAATGAGCAGTTCTTC
>.|.|TRBV7-2|TRBJ2-3
CASSLRGSSSVGTQYF
TGTGCCAGCAGCTTAAGGGGCAGCTCTTCGGTTGGTACGCAGTATTTT
>.|TRBD2|TRBV7-3|TRBJ2-7
CASSFPGGVAGAYEQYF
TGTGCCAGCAGCTTCCCGGGGGGGGTAGCGGGAGCTTACGAGCAGTACTTC
>.|.|TRBV13|TRBJ2-3
CASSTSGWDNKPPDTQYF
TGTGCCAGCAGTACATCCGGTTGGGACAATAAACCCCCAGATACGCAGTATTTT
>.|TRBD2|TRBV6-1|TRBJ2-1
CASTSLAGAFDEQFF
TGTGCCAGCACTAGCCTAGCGGGTGCATTTGATGAGCAGTTCTTC
>.|.|TRBV7-3|TRBJ2-3
CASSSSTDTQYF
TGTGCCAGCAGCTCCTCCACAGATACGCAGTATTTT
>.|TRBD1|TRBV7-9|TRBJ1-4
CASSRTGSNEKLFF
TGTGCCAGCAGTAGGACAGGGTCAAATGAAAAACTGTTTTTT
>.|.|TRBV6-5|TRBJ2-3
CASSYGPPGNTQYF
TGTGCCAGCAGTTACGGCCCGCCCGGGAATACGCAGTATTTT
>.|.|TRBV6-5|TRBJ1-2
CASSPGFYGYTF
TGTGCCAGCAGTCCAGGGTTCTATGGCTACACCTTC
>.|.|TRBV6-1|TRBJ2-7
CASTDGQIYEQYF
TGTGCCAGCACCGACGGACAAATCTACGAGCAGTACTTC
>.|.|TRBV5-8|TRBJ2-5
CASSLFQGYEIQETQYF
TGTGCCAGCAGCCTATTTCAGGGATACGAGATTCAAGAGACCCAGTACTTC
>.|TRBD2|TRBV14|TRBJ2-2
CASRGLAGGPGTGELFF
TGTGCCAGCAGGGGACTAGCGGGAGGGCCGGGCACCGGGGAGCTGTTTTTT
>once|TRBD1|TRBV6-1|TRBJ2-1
CASSRQGSEQFF
TGTGCCAGCAGTAGACAGGGGAGTGAGCAGTTCTTC
>once|.|TRBV10-3|TRBJ1-1
CAIRGGSPLNTEAFF
TGTGCCATCAGGGGGGGTTCCCCCCTGAACACTGAAGCTTTCTTT
>.|.|TRBV29-1|TRBJ2-3
CSAKIPDSTDTQYF
TGCAGCGCTAAGATCCCCGATAGCACAGATACGCAGTATTTT
>.|.|TRBV6-1|TRBJ2-5
CATLRSGSGETQYF
TGTGCCACCTTGAGGTCTGGGTCCGGAGAGACCCAGTACTTC
>.|.|TRBV7-2|TRBJ1-1
CASSFGPGGMNTEAFF
TGTGCCAGCAGCTTCGGCCCCGGAGGGATGAACACTGAAGCTTTCTTT